Listed below are T cell receptor beta chains from one sample, sequenced in a study of blood T cell repertoires in COVID-19. Produced via immunoSEQ multiplex PCR; TCRdb's table is partial and in-frame only. The sample has some 270,000 clones, just under 90% seen once. The material sequenced was PBMCs or T cells enriched from blood (not recorded which). These TCRs come from a woman in her 30s with acute COVID-19. Each CDR3 is given without its conserved first and last residue. Clone size is stated in some rows and not others, as once, few, many or a class when expanded.

J gene	V gene	clone size	CDR3 protein
TRBJ1-4	TRBV4-2	.	ASSQDDRVGEKLF
TRBJ2-7	TRBV7-6	.	ASSLQTSATIREQY
TRBJ2-7	TRBV13	.	ASSKGQSSYEQY
TRBJ1-3	TRBV7-2	.	ASSLVRNTIY
TRBJ2-7	TRBV9	.	ASSVSGTVYYEQY
TRBJ2-2	TRBV28	.	ASSFSSSLF
TRBJ1-1	TRBV7-2	.	ASRGQLNTEAF
TRBJ1-1	TRBV28	.	ASSPSRLNTEAF
TRBJ1-2	TRBV3-1/TRBV3-2	.	ASSRDNNYGYT
TRBJ2-1	TRBV27	.	ASSLYTGSYNEQF
TRBJ2-7	TRBV29-1	.	SVTGTSGSLEQY
TRBJ2-7	TRBV3-1/TRBV3-2	.	ASSQGRSGGAYEQY
TRBJ1-5	TRBV6-5	few	ASRGQGPYNQPQH
TRBJ2-6	TRBV28	.	ASSRGLAGRLNSGANVLT
TRBJ1-5	TRBV28	once	ASSSGTGGVGNQPQH
TRBJ2-7	TRBV27	.	ASTFSGGGAYEQY
TRBJ1-2	TRBV19	few	ASSTTGTNYGYT
TRBJ2-4	TRBV3-1/TRBV3-2	.	ASSQEGLAGDIQY
TRBJ2-7	TRBV19	.	ASSIRLAGETGQY
TRBJ1-3	TRBV14	.	ASSQAPGSTIY
TRBJ2-3	TRBV10-1	.	ATSRTASSTDTQY
TRBJ2-7	TRBV5-1	.	ASSLILAGDGYEQY
TRBJ2-7	TRBV4-1	.	ASSQVTSGSYEQY
TRBJ2-2	TRBV5-6	.	ASSLPAGFNTGELF
TRBJ1-6	TRBV28	.	ASSVDRRPHNSPLH
TRBJ2-2	TRBV5-1	.	ASSLGDRGALVF
TRBJ2-1	TRBV3-1/TRBV3-2	.	ASSQGGRGRDEQF
TRBJ1-2	TRBV3-1/TRBV3-2	.	ASSQRDRDYGYT
TRBJ1-5	TRBV28	.	ASSVGGSGNQPQH
TRBJ2-3	TRBV13	.	ASSERGRYTDTQY
TRBJ1-3	TRBV20-1	few	SASLDSGNTIY
TRBJ2-3	TRBV19	.	ASSIPREFGADTQY
TRBJ1-6	TRBV3-1/TRBV3-2	.	ASSQETPFSDNSPLH
TRBJ2-1	TRBV7-9	.	ASSASWTSPTSGEQF
TRBJ2-1	TRBV12-3/TRBV12-4	.	ASEREGPNEQF
TRBJ1-4	TRBV28	.	ASSPTTNEKLF
TRBJ2-3	TRBV14	once	ASSQAPVTDTQY
TRBJ1-4	TRBV5-4	.	ASSLFDSLTNEKLF
TRBJ1-1	TRBV5-1	.	ASSDAPGGPPNTEAF
TRBJ2-2	TRBV29-1	.	SVVPTGGGNTGELF
TRBJ2-1	TRBV29-1	.	SVEPSSYLRF
TRBJ2-7	TRBV29-1	.	SVGEREFVHEQY
TRBJ2-7	TRBV28	.	ASSPLDRDRGEQY
TRBJ1-5	TRBV5-1	.	ASSLAGASNQPQH
TRBJ1-1	TRBV28	.	ASSATGQGTEAF
TRBJ1-4	TRBV11-1	.	ASSLNGDNEKLF
TRBJ2-1	TRBV6-4	.	ASSDSAGSGNEQF
TRBJ1-2	TRBV28	.	ASTAGGRGYT
TRBJ1-4	TRBV7-2	.	ASSTGGTGTNKKLF
TRBJ2-7	TRBV27	.	ASGFGGSGEQY
TRBJ2-2	TRBV19	few	ASKSGSSNTGELF
TRBJ1-1	TRBV2	few	ASNDDSRAF
TRBJ1-2	TRBV2	.	ASSEWAGST
TRBJ1-1	TRBV27	.	ASSFKQGLDTEAF
TRBJ2-7	TRBV9	few	ASSVAGEGYEQY
TRBJ2-7	TRBV5-6	.	ASSLRQEEGTRAYEQY
TRBJ2-7	TRBV30	.	AWSYSYEQY